Shown below are 2 T cell receptor beta chains from a single sample sequenced in a study of shared clonotypes between healthy human individuals. This table comes from immunoSEQ multiplex PCR, and its TCRdb copy is limited to in-frame clones, with some not included. The profile shows over 800,000 clones, about 91% of them singletons. Terminally differentiated effector memory CD45RA+ cells were excluded by CCR7 positive selection of CD45RO-negative cells. The sequencing input was naive CD8+ T cells sorted from blood. The receptors derive from a man younger than 45 in good health.

The chain joins TRBV4-1 to TRBJ1-1; TRBD1 might be the D (5 bases). The CDR3 covers 13 residues. The V and J ends lost 3 bases and 5 bases respectively, with 10 bases between them. The germline gives CDR1 MGHRA, CDR2 YSYEKL. This CDR3 reads CASSQDTWTEAFF. CDR3 DNA sequence: TGCGCCAGCAGCCAGGACACATGGACTGAAGCTTTCTTT.

This rearrangement joins TRBV9 to TRBJ2-1; possibly TRBD2 for D (5 bases). Trimming took off 4 bases at V and 10 bases at J, with 24 bases between the two ends. Germline V gene data show CDR1 as SGDLS and CDR2 as YYNGEE. The CDR3 contains 16 residues. CDR3: CASSFNPSTQRGEQFF. CDR3 coding DNA: TGTGCCAGCAGCTTCAACCCTAGCACCCAGAGAGGGGAGCAGTTCTTC.